This is a list of T cell receptor beta chains from one sample in a study of blood T cell repertoires in COVID-19. Generated by immunoSEQ multiplex PCR, the TCRdb table keeps only in-frame clones and is missing some. The table shows around 300,000 clones, with approximately 87% occurring only once. Specimen: peripheral blood. The origin of the receptors is a woman in her 30s with COVID-19, enrolled during active disease. The CDR3 runs from the conserved cysteine through the conserved F or W. Each record gives: clone size, J gene, V gene, D gene, CDR3 DNA, CDR3 protein. The D gene is left open where the match is weak. A clone size is listed for some rows: how often the clone was seen (once, few, many), or a class if it is expanded.

clone_size: -
j_call: TRBJ1-6
v_call: TRBV11-2
d_call: -
cdr3_nt: TGTGCCAGCAGCTTAAGGGAGGTTTCACCCCTCCACTTT
cdr3_aa: CASSLREVSPLHF

clone_size: -
j_call: TRBJ1-6
v_call: TRBV27
d_call: -
cdr3_nt: TGTGCCAGCAGTGCAGGGAATTCACCCCTCCACTTT
cdr3_aa: CASSAGNSPLHF

clone_size: few
j_call: TRBJ2-7
v_call: TRBV7-4
d_call: -
cdr3_nt: TGTGCCAGCAGCCCCCCAGGTGGGCATTCCTGTGGCTCCTACGAGCAGTACTTC
cdr3_aa: CASSPPGGHSCGSYEQYF

clone_size: few
j_call: TRBJ1-2
v_call: TRBV28
d_call: -
cdr3_nt: TGTGCCAGCACCTACGGACAGAACTATGGCTACACCTTC
cdr3_aa: CASTYGQNYGYTF

clone_size: -
j_call: TRBJ1-1
v_call: TRBV28
d_call: -
cdr3_nt: TGTGCCAGCAGGGAGAGGTACACTGAAGCTTTCTTT
cdr3_aa: CASRERYTEAFF

clone_size: -
j_call: TRBJ2-1
v_call: TRBV27
d_call: -
cdr3_nt: TGTGCCAGCAGTTTAACGACAGTCAACAATGAGCAGTTCTTC
cdr3_aa: CASSLTTVNNEQFF

clone_size: -
j_call: TRBJ2-7
v_call: TRBV30
d_call: TRBD1
cdr3_nt: TGTGCCTGGACCCAGGGGGTTGGCTACGAGCAGTACTTC
cdr3_aa: CAWTQGVGYEQYF

clone_size: -
j_call: TRBJ2-5
v_call: TRBV10-1
d_call: -
cdr3_nt: TGCGCCAGCAGTGTACTACGGGGATCCCAAGAGACCCAGTACTTC
cdr3_aa: CASSVLRGSQETQYF

clone_size: -
j_call: TRBJ1-1
v_call: TRBV19
d_call: -
cdr3_nt: TGTGCCAGTAGTCGAGGGTTAGGAGCGGACACTGAAGCTTTCTTT
cdr3_aa: CASSRGLGADTEAFF

clone_size: -
j_call: TRBJ2-3
v_call: TRBV19
d_call: -
cdr3_nt: TGTGCCAGTAGTGAGGGGGCGGGAGGACGTGGTACAGATACGCAGTATTTT
cdr3_aa: CASSEGAGGRGTDTQYF

clone_size: -
j_call: TRBJ1-1
v_call: TRBV12-3/TRBV12-4
d_call: -
cdr3_nt: TGTGCCAGCACTCGGGGGTTGAACACTGAAGCTTTCTTT
cdr3_aa: CASTRGLNTEAFF

clone_size: -
j_call: TRBJ2-1
v_call: TRBV19
d_call: -
cdr3_nt: TGTGCCAGTAGTATACAAGCTTATCACTACAATGAGCAGTTCTTC
cdr3_aa: CASSIQAYHYNEQFF

clone_size: -
j_call: TRBJ2-5
v_call: TRBV28
d_call: TRBD1
cdr3_nt: TGTGCCAGCAGTTTTGGGACAGGGGGCCTTATGGCCCAGTACTTC
cdr3_aa: CASSFGTGGLMAQYF

clone_size: -
j_call: TRBJ2-7
v_call: TRBV6-1
d_call: TRBD2
cdr3_nt: TGTGCCAGCAGTGATGTCGCGGGAGGTATTTACGAGCAGTACTTC
cdr3_aa: CASSDVAGGIYEQYF

clone_size: -
j_call: TRBJ1-1
v_call: TRBV6-4
d_call: TRBD1
cdr3_nt: TGTGCCAGCAGCGACAGGGGGAACACTGAAGCTTTCTTT
cdr3_aa: CASSDRGNTEAFF

clone_size: -
j_call: TRBJ1-6
v_call: TRBV25-1
d_call: -
cdr3_nt: TGTGCCAGCAGCCTGGGGAGGGAACTCCACTTT
cdr3_aa: CASSLGRELHF

clone_size: -
j_call: TRBJ2-1
v_call: TRBV30
d_call: -
cdr3_nt: TGTGCCTGGATCGGACTATCCTACAATGAGCAGTTCTTC
cdr3_aa: CAWIGLSYNEQFF

clone_size: -
j_call: TRBJ1-4
v_call: TRBV10-2
d_call: -
cdr3_nt: TGCGCCAGCAGTGAGTCCGGGGTGGGTGAAAAACTGTTTTTT
cdr3_aa: CASSESGVGEKLFF

clone_size: -
j_call: TRBJ1-2
v_call: TRBV7-9
d_call: -
cdr3_nt: TGTGCCAGCAGCTCTAAACAGGGACAAGTACGTGGCTACACCTTC
cdr3_aa: CASSSKQGQVRGYTF

clone_size: -
j_call: TRBJ2-7
v_call: TRBV5-1
d_call: TRBD2
cdr3_nt: TGCGCCAGCAGCGGACCCGGGACTACCTACGAGCAGTACTTC
cdr3_aa: CASSGPGTTYEQYF